This TCR beta chain originates from a study of identical twins listed by TCRdb under 2016. Context from the whole study: The study deep-sequenced TCR alpha and beta repertoires from monozygotic twins, unrelated adults of various ages and cord blood to test whether fetal clonotypes persist. To rule out contamination, the twin experiments were replicated at different times with different library preparation protocols.

Libraries were constructed by 5' RACE. Sequencing relied on an Illumina HiSeq 2000. A universal primer binding site was added through template switching, and the final cDNA carried a unique molecular identifier so that TCR cDNA molecules could be counted accurately. Specific primers in the conserved constant-segment region were used to synthesize first-strand cDNA for TCR alpha and beta chains. Each cDNA library was double barcoded, with a SMART-Mk sample barcode plus Illumina barcodes, to control for contamination. Two successive PCR steps introduced TruSeq adapter sequences along with Illumina sample barcodes. The TCR alpha and beta cDNA libraries were sequenced on the Illumina HiSeq platform using custom primers. In the source study's methods: MiGEC was used to process raw reads and extract unique molecular identifiers, and MiXCR was used to find CDR3 positions. Recombination models were inferred per individual with the repgenHMM and IGoR tools using an EM algorithm. Shared clonotypes were analyzed with the tcR package in R, and sharing was normalized by the product of cloneset sizes. Out-of-frame nonproductive sequences were analyzed to study raw recombination free of thymic and clonal selection effects. TCRdb applied fastp at Q25 and MiXCR to the public reads, then kept only in-frame beta chains. Duplicate CDR3 protein sequences are folded into a single record with the most common DNA and genes. TCRdb assigned the V and J calls; the authors' analysis was not used. The sample table records 1.5 million to 2 million distinct CDR3 sequences; under 35% of these occur just once. 0.25% to 0.3% of the sample is held by the ten biggest clonotypes.

General conclusions and limits of the study: In monozygotic twins, recombination models systematically underestimated out-of-frame TCR alpha sharing, but the models matched the sharing seen between unrelated individuals. Compared with coincidental sharing between unrelated individuals, out-of-frame TCR alpha sequences shared between twins had an excess of sequences with low generation probability. Fewer insertions were carried by abundant cord blood beta clonotypes; a weaker similar trend was observed in young adult naive repertoires, while no such trend was observed in memory repertoires. Because the same donors could not be followed over many years, conclusions were based on cross-sectional statistical analysis. Invariant T cells such as MAIT and iNKT could partly confound zero-insertion analyses, though diverse VJ usage argued against this for most clonotypes. Excess twin sharing in beta out-of-frame sequences was weaker because fewer shared sequences lowered the signal-to-noise ratio.

This clonotype has a single count. Its binding antigen is unknown. Base qualities are missing; no much larger clone stands one base away. V loses 1 base at its end and J loses 5 bases; junction bases beyond the gene matches: 4. Its CDR3 holds 16 amino acids, cysteine through phenylalanine. CDR3 DNA only is kept here, 48 bases in frame from base 1. CDR1 and CDR2 are drawn from the germline V gene: MGHRA, YSYEKL. Only healthy Caucasian donors were included. The sample consisted of cord blood. The chain is assembled from TRBV4-1 and TRBJ2-3; a stretch of 12 junction bases matches TRBD2. This TCR was sampled from a newborn girl in good health. The CDR3 region reads CASSQVPLAGGDTQYF. DNA sequence: TGCGCCAGCAGCCAAGTCCCACTAGCGGGGGGAGATACGCAGTATTTT.